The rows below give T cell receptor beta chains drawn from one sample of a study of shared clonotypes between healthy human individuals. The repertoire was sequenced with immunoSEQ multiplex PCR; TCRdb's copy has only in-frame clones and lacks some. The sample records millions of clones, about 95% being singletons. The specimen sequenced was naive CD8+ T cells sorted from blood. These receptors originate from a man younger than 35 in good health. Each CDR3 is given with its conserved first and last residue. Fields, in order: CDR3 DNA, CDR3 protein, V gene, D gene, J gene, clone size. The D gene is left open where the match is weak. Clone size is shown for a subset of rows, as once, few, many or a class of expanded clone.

cdr3_nt: TGTGCCAGCAGCGTCGGGACAGCAACTTACGAGCAGTACTTC
cdr3_aa: CASSVGTATYEQYF
v_call: TRBV9
d_call: TRBD1
j_call: TRBJ2-7
clone_size: -

cdr3_nt: TGTGCCTGGACAGGATGGGGGGTAAACACCGGGGAGCTGTTTTTT
cdr3_aa: CAWTGWGVNTGELFF
v_call: TRBV30
d_call: -
j_call: TRBJ2-2
clone_size: few

cdr3_nt: TGTGCCAGTAGTATAGAAAAGGGCAGGGACAGGGGTTCCAATCAGCCCCAGCATTTT
cdr3_aa: CASSIEKGRDRGSNQPQHF
v_call: TRBV19
d_call: TRBD1
j_call: TRBJ1-5
clone_size: -

cdr3_nt: TGTGCCAGCAGTGAATCGGAGGTCACTTTGAAGACCCAGTACTTC
cdr3_aa: CASSESEVTLKTQYF
v_call: TRBV6-1
d_call: -
j_call: TRBJ2-5
clone_size: -

cdr3_nt: TGTGCCAGCAGTTACTCTAGGGGCGACTATGGCTACACCTTC
cdr3_aa: CASSYSRGDYGYTF
v_call: TRBV6-5
d_call: -
j_call: TRBJ1-2
clone_size: -

cdr3_nt: TGCGCCAGCAGTGAGAATGATGATGAGCAGTTCTTC
cdr3_aa: CASSENDDEQFF
v_call: TRBV10-2
d_call: -
j_call: TRBJ2-1
clone_size: -

cdr3_nt: TGTGCCAGCAGGTCCTCTGACTCAGGCCCCAAAAACATTCAGTACTTC
cdr3_aa: CASRSSDSGPKNIQYF
v_call: TRBV6-6
d_call: -
j_call: TRBJ2-4
clone_size: -

cdr3_nt: TGTGCCAGCAGTTACGCGGGGGGTGGGACACTCTATGGCTACACCTTC
cdr3_aa: CASSYAGGGTLYGYTF
v_call: TRBV28
d_call: -
j_call: TRBJ1-2
clone_size: -

cdr3_nt: TGTGCCAGCAGCTTCTCGCCGGCTGGTGAAGCTTTCTTT
cdr3_aa: CASSFSPAGEAFF
v_call: TRBV5-5
d_call: -
j_call: TRBJ1-1
clone_size: -

cdr3_nt: TGTGCCAGTAGTATAGCCACAGGGGGCTTCAACGAGCAGTACTTC
cdr3_aa: CASSIATGGFNEQYF
v_call: TRBV19
d_call: TRBD1
j_call: TRBJ2-7
clone_size: once

cdr3_nt: TGCGCCACCTCCGAGTGGGGGAACACTGAAGCTTTCTTT
cdr3_aa: CATSEWGNTEAFF
v_call: TRBV10-2
d_call: -
j_call: TRBJ1-1
clone_size: -

cdr3_nt: TGCGCCAGCAGCCAAGGGGGGGTACGGCAGCCCCAGCATTTT
cdr3_aa: CASSQGGVRQPQHF
v_call: TRBV4-1
d_call: -
j_call: TRBJ1-5
clone_size: -

cdr3_nt: TGCGCCAGCAGCTTGGGGCAGGGGCCGAGCACAGATACGCAGTATTTT
cdr3_aa: CASSLGQGPSTDTQYF
v_call: TRBV5-1
d_call: -
j_call: TRBJ2-3
clone_size: -

cdr3_nt: TGTGCCAGCAGCGGGTCCTACGAGCAGTACTTC
cdr3_aa: CASSGSYEQYF
v_call: TRBV11-2
d_call: -
j_call: TRBJ2-7
clone_size: -

cdr3_nt: TGTGCCATCAGTGAGTTCCCCGGGACACATTTAGACGAGCAGTACTTC
cdr3_aa: CAISEFPGTHLDEQYF
v_call: TRBV10-3
d_call: -
j_call: TRBJ2-7
clone_size: -

cdr3_nt: TGCGCCAGCAGGGTCACAGGGACCTACGAGCAGTACTTC
cdr3_aa: CASRVTGTYEQYF
v_call: TRBV10-2
d_call: -
j_call: TRBJ2-7
clone_size: -

cdr3_nt: TGTGCCAGCAGCGCGGGACTAGCGGGCACATATACGCAGTATTTT
cdr3_aa: CASSAGLAGTYTQYF
v_call: TRBV9
d_call: TRBD2
j_call: TRBJ2-3
clone_size: -

cdr3_nt: TGTGCCAGCAGTTACAGGGGGCGGACTGAAGCTTTCTTT
cdr3_aa: CASSYRGRTEAFF
v_call: TRBV28
d_call: TRBD1
j_call: TRBJ1-1
clone_size: -

cdr3_nt: TGTGCCACCAGCAGAGACAGGGGGGCGAAGCCCCAGCATTTT
cdr3_aa: CATSRDRGAKPQHF
v_call: TRBV15
d_call: TRBD1
j_call: TRBJ1-5
clone_size: -

cdr3_nt: TGTGCCAGCAGCCAAGATGGGTCCGGATACGAGCAGTACTTC
cdr3_aa: CASSQDGSGYEQYF
v_call: TRBV14
d_call: -
j_call: TRBJ2-7
clone_size: -

cdr3_nt: TGTGCCAGCAGCATCGGGACAGGGGCTAGCACAGATACGCAGTATTTT
cdr3_aa: CASSIGTGASTDTQYF
v_call: TRBV13
d_call: TRBD1
j_call: TRBJ2-3
clone_size: -

cdr3_nt: TGCGCCAGCAGTGATTGGGACAGGGGTCACTATGGCTACACCTTC
cdr3_aa: CASSDWDRGHYGYTF
v_call: TRBV10-2
d_call: TRBD1
j_call: TRBJ1-2
clone_size: -

cdr3_nt: TGCGCCAGCACCCCGGGACTAGCGGGGGAAGATACGCAGTATTTT
cdr3_aa: CASTPGLAGEDTQYF
v_call: TRBV4-1
d_call: TRBD2
j_call: TRBJ2-3
clone_size: -

cdr3_nt: TGTGCCAGCAGTCCACAGTGGTCAAAAGAGACCCAGTACTTC
cdr3_aa: CASSPQWSKETQYF
v_call: TRBV27
d_call: -
j_call: TRBJ2-5
clone_size: -

cdr3_nt: TGTGCCACGGGGGGCTACGAGCAGTACTTC
cdr3_aa: CATGGYEQYF
v_call: TRBV27
d_call: TRBD2
j_call: TRBJ2-7
clone_size: once

cdr3_nt: TGTGCCAGCAGCTCTGGCGGGGGGCGAAGGGAGACCCAGTACTTC
cdr3_aa: CASSSGGGRRETQYF
v_call: TRBV11-2
d_call: TRBD2
j_call: TRBJ2-5
clone_size: -

cdr3_nt: TGCGCCAGCAGCTTGTATCAGGGCTTAGTCCACGAGCAGTACTTC
cdr3_aa: CASSLYQGLVHEQYF
v_call: TRBV5-1
d_call: -
j_call: TRBJ2-7
clone_size: -

cdr3_nt: TGTGCCAGCAGCTTGGACGGACAGGGGAGCGACGAGCAGTACTTC
cdr3_aa: CASSLDGQGSDEQYF
v_call: TRBV5-4
d_call: TRBD1
j_call: TRBJ2-7
clone_size: -

cdr3_nt: TGTGCCAGCAGTGAGGGTATGGGGCTAACTAATGAAAAACTGTTTTTT
cdr3_aa: CASSEGMGLTNEKLFF
v_call: TRBV28
d_call: -
j_call: TRBJ1-4
clone_size: -

cdr3_nt: TGTGCCAGCAGCTTTGGAGCCACAGGGGGGTACCACGAGCAGTACTTC
cdr3_aa: CASSFGATGGYHEQYF
v_call: TRBV11-2
d_call: TRBD1
j_call: TRBJ2-7
clone_size: -

cdr3_nt: TGTGCCAGCAGTGAAGTCAATGAGCAGTTCTTC
cdr3_aa: CASSEVNEQFF
v_call: TRBV2
d_call: -
j_call: TRBJ2-1
clone_size: -

cdr3_nt: TGTGCCAGCAGCGATCTTCGACAGGGGGCCCCGAACACCGGGGAGCTGTTTTTT
cdr3_aa: CASSDLRQGAPNTGELFF
v_call: TRBV2
d_call: TRBD1
j_call: TRBJ2-2
clone_size: -

cdr3_nt: TGTGCTACCCCTGAGTATCCTGCCGGCGGGGACCTTGACTCCTACGAGCAGTACTTC
cdr3_aa: CATPEYPAGGDLDSYEQYF
v_call: TRBV12-5
d_call: -
j_call: TRBJ2-7
clone_size: -

cdr3_nt: TGTGCCAGCAGTTTGACAGGGAGAGACTCTGGAAACACCATATATTTT
cdr3_aa: CASSLTGRDSGNTIYF
v_call: TRBV27
d_call: TRBD1
j_call: TRBJ1-3
clone_size: -

cdr3_nt: TGTGCCAGCAGTTTATTACTAGCGGGAGAGGGGGTCAATGAGCAGTTCTTC
cdr3_aa: CASSLLLAGEGVNEQFF
v_call: TRBV27
d_call: TRBD2
j_call: TRBJ2-1
clone_size: -

cdr3_nt: TGTGCCAGCAGTTTAAAGGGGTTCTATAATGAAAAACTGTTTTTT
cdr3_aa: CASSLKGFYNEKLFF
v_call: TRBV27
d_call: -
j_call: TRBJ1-4
clone_size: -

cdr3_nt: TGTGCCAGCAGCCCCGGGGTAACGGGTGACAATGAGCAGTTCTTC
cdr3_aa: CASSPGVTGDNEQFF
v_call: TRBV11-2
d_call: -
j_call: TRBJ2-1
clone_size: once

cdr3_nt: TGCAGCGTTGAAGAAGGCCAGGATACGCAGTATTTT
cdr3_aa: CSVEEGQDTQYF
v_call: TRBV29-1
d_call: -
j_call: TRBJ2-3
clone_size: -

cdr3_nt: TGTGCCAGCAGCTTAGTGGAAGGGGGAAGCACAGATACGCAGTATTTT
cdr3_aa: CASSLVEGGSTDTQYF
v_call: TRBV7-2
d_call: -
j_call: TRBJ2-3
clone_size: -

cdr3_nt: TGTGCCAGCAGCCCGGCCCTCCCAGTGGAGCAGTTCTTC
cdr3_aa: CASSPALPVEQFF
v_call: TRBV9
d_call: -
j_call: TRBJ2-1
clone_size: -

cdr3_nt: TGTGCCATCAGTAGAGACCCGGGACTAGCTTCAAGGAGCGCAGATACGCAGTATTTT
cdr3_aa: CAISRDPGLASRSADTQYF
v_call: TRBV10-3
d_call: TRBD2
j_call: TRBJ2-3
clone_size: -

cdr3_nt: TGTGCCAGTAGTATAGGCGGGAGCGCCTACGAGCAGTACTTC
cdr3_aa: CASSIGGSAYEQYF
v_call: TRBV19
d_call: TRBD2
j_call: TRBJ2-7
clone_size: -

cdr3_nt: TGTGCCATCAGTGATCCGGGGTCAAGCTACGAGCAGTACTTC
cdr3_aa: CAISDPGSSYEQYF
v_call: TRBV10-3
d_call: -
j_call: TRBJ2-7
clone_size: -

cdr3_nt: TGTGCCTGGAGTGTTGACTCATACAATGAGCAGTTCTTC
cdr3_aa: CAWSVDSYNEQFF
v_call: TRBV30
d_call: -
j_call: TRBJ2-1
clone_size: -

cdr3_nt: TGCGCCAGCAGCTTCCTAGCGGGGGAAGAGACCCAGTACTTC
cdr3_aa: CASSFLAGEETQYF
v_call: TRBV5-1
d_call: TRBD2
j_call: TRBJ2-5
clone_size: once

cdr3_nt: TGCGCCAGCAGCTTGGAAGGGGGTGTCTATGGCTACACCTTC
cdr3_aa: CASSLEGGVYGYTF
v_call: TRBV5-1
d_call: -
j_call: TRBJ1-2
clone_size: -

cdr3_nt: TGTGCCAGCAGCCTAACAGGGGATTCAAACATTCAGTACTTC
cdr3_aa: CASSLTGDSNIQYF
v_call: TRBV9
d_call: TRBD1
j_call: TRBJ2-4
clone_size: -

cdr3_nt: TGTGCCAGTAGTGGAACTGATGAGATCGATGAGCAGTTCTTC
cdr3_aa: CASSGTDEIDEQFF
v_call: TRBV19
d_call: -
j_call: TRBJ2-1
clone_size: -

cdr3_nt: TGTGCCAGCAGTCAAACAGGGTTGGGCACTGAAGCTTTCTTT
cdr3_aa: CASSQTGLGTEAFF
v_call: TRBV28
d_call: -
j_call: TRBJ1-1
clone_size: -

cdr3_nt: TGTGCCAGCAGTTACAGGGGAGAGAACACTGAAGCTTTCTTT
cdr3_aa: CASSYRGENTEAFF
v_call: TRBV28
d_call: TRBD1
j_call: TRBJ1-1
clone_size: -

cdr3_nt: TGCGCCAGCAGCCAAGATCTTCTAGAAGAGCAGTTCTTC
cdr3_aa: CASSQDLLEEQFF
v_call: TRBV4-1
d_call: -
j_call: TRBJ2-1
clone_size: -

cdr3_nt: TGTGCCAGCAGCTTACGGGACGGGGGGAGCTACGAGCAGTACTTC
cdr3_aa: CASSLRDGGSYEQYF
v_call: TRBV7-6
d_call: TRBD2
j_call: TRBJ2-7
clone_size: -

cdr3_nt: TGTGCCAGCAGCCCCCACCCCGGCCCAGACGAGCAGTACTTC
cdr3_aa: CASSPHPGPDEQYF
v_call: TRBV9
d_call: -
j_call: TRBJ2-7
clone_size: once

cdr3_nt: TGTGCCAGCATTGCGGACAGGGAGGAAAGTTATGAAAAACTGTTTTTT
cdr3_aa: CASIADREESYEKLFF
v_call: TRBV28
d_call: TRBD1
j_call: TRBJ1-4
clone_size: -

cdr3_nt: TGCGCCAGCAGCCCGGAAGGGGGTCTACACAGCTCTGGAAACACCATATATTTT
cdr3_aa: CASSPEGGLHSSGNTIYF
v_call: TRBV5-1
d_call: -
j_call: TRBJ1-3
clone_size: -

cdr3_nt: TGTGCCAGCAGCGTAGAGGGGGCCATGAACACTGAAGCTTTCTTT
cdr3_aa: CASSVEGAMNTEAFF
v_call: TRBV9
d_call: TRBD1
j_call: TRBJ1-1
clone_size: -

cdr3_nt: TGCGCCAGCAGGACCGACAGGGGCATTAATGAAAAACTGTTTTTT
cdr3_aa: CASRTDRGINEKLFF
v_call: TRBV4-1
d_call: TRBD1
j_call: TRBJ1-4
clone_size: -

cdr3_nt: TGCAGTGCTAGGTTTGGCGAGCAGTTCTTC
cdr3_aa: CSARFGEQFF
v_call: TRBV20-1
d_call: -
j_call: TRBJ2-1
clone_size: -

cdr3_nt: TGTGCCAGCAGTGAAGTCGGACAGGGTTCTTACACTGAAGCTTTCTTT
cdr3_aa: CASSEVGQGSYTEAFF
v_call: TRBV2
d_call: TRBD1
j_call: TRBJ1-1
clone_size: -

cdr3_nt: TGTGCCAGCAGCTTAGCGCCAGGTTGGCGGGAGGGCCAGGACGAGCAGTACTTC
cdr3_aa: CASSLAPGWREGQDEQYF
v_call: TRBV7-2
d_call: TRBD2
j_call: TRBJ2-7
clone_size: -